The 2 T cell receptor beta chains below all came from one sample that was sequenced in a study of T-cell reconstitution after alpha-beta-depleted transplantation in children. The library targeted TCRbeta and was prepared with unique molecular identifiers. TCRdb re-analysed the PCR reads in MiXCR, keeping a single row per CDR3 protein. Of around 300,000 distinct CDR3 sequences listed, over 9% were seen once; the top ten hold about 8%. Material: PBMCs, obtained before TCRalphabeta/CD19-depleted stem cell transplant. Every receptor here comes from a boy younger than two with acute myeloid leukemia, due to receive a stem cell transplant.

The table lists this clonotype with many counts. This sequence joins TRBV6-2 or TRBV6-3 and TRBJ2-2; TRBD1 might be the D (5 bases). The V and J ends lost 0 bases and 3 bases respectively, with 5 bases between them. Germline loops: CDR1 MNHEY, CDR2 SVGEGT. The CDR3 contains 14 residues. For the CDR3, the DNA is TGTGCCAGCAGTTACTCAGGGGACACCGGGGAGCTGTTTTTT. Encoded protein: CASSYSGDTGELFF.

This clonotype was detected many times. The rearrangement joins TRBV19 to TRBJ1-1; D not certain. Trimming cost V 3 bases and J 1 base, with 3 bases left between them. The CDR3 consists of 12 residues. Germline V gene data show CDR1 as LNHDA and CDR2 as SQIVND (reference sequence). The CDR3 sequence: CASSIGNTEAFF. As DNA, the CDR3 is TGTGCCAGTAGTATTGGGAACACTGAAGCTTTCTTT. Combining the CDR3 with reference TRBV19 and TRBJ1-1 gives the whole variable domain DGGITQSPKYLFRKEGQNVTLSCEQNLNHDAMYWYRQDPGQGLRLIYYSQIVNDFQKGDIAEGYSVSREKKESFPLTVTSAQKNPTAFYLCASSIGNTEAFFGQGTRLTVV.